Included here is one TCR beta chain sequence, with context. The CDR3 length is 15 residues. Trimming removed 4 bases from V and 4 bases from J; junction bases left unmatched: 7. The germline V gene has CDR1 LGHNA and CDR2 YSLEER. Under the authors' procedure: For nucleated cells, counts were estimated from reference gene primer amplification. Repertoires were generated with immunoSEQ multiplex PCR, while TCRdb's copy carries only in-frame clones and drops some. That table furnishes V, J and clone size, whereas the DNA furnished D and trimming. This sample has about 300,000 clones, with about 87% found just once. Seattle researchers signed up patients amid active infection and tracked them longitudinally. The sample originates from a study of blood T cell repertoires in COVID-19. Study context: There were acute and convalescent COVID-19 samples, and they came from the United States, Italy and Spain.

This sequence was found in a woman in her twenties or thirties with COVID-19, enrolled during active disease. Sequenced sample: peripheral blood. V usage is TRBV4-3 and J usage is TRBJ2-1; 7 positions agree with TRBD2. The CDR3 DNA sequence: TGCGCCAGCAGCCCAATAAGCGGGGAGTACAATGAGCAGTTCTTC. Translated, it gives CASSPISGEYNEQFF.